In its sample, the clone carrying this T cell receptor (beta chain) was seen a few times. The antigen remains unidentified. This entry belongs to a study of CD8 T cells in ankylosing spondylitis. Study-wide results and caveats: In ankylosing spondylitis blood, a motif of about 8 highly homologous TCR beta variants appeared characteristic.

Per germline, CDR1 MNHEY and CDR2 SMNVEV (reference sequence). The CDR3 loop spans 13 amino acids. V was shortened by 6 bases and J by 2 bases, with 9 bases between the two germline ends. TCRdb reprocessed the 5' RACE reads via MiXCR and lists one record per CDR3 protein. This sample yields 340,000 or so distinct CDR3 sequences, of which roughly 14% are seen a single time; approximately 1% belongs to the top ten. This TCR came from a male donor with ankylosing spondylitis or in good health (not recorded which). The rearrangement uses TRBV27 and TRBJ2-3; D unclear. The material sequenced was blood, either unsorted or a sorted T cell fraction (not recorded which). As DNA, the CDR3 is TGTGCCAGCAGACGTCCTGTCACAGATACGCAGTATTTT. Protein: CASRRPVTDTQYF.